This T cell receptor beta chain stems from a study of blood T cell repertoires in COVID-19. Across the whole study: Acute and convalescent COVID-19 samples came from the United States, Italy and Spain. The cDNA or gDNA used as material had been derived from T cells, B-cell-depleted T cells, or PBMCs.

In the original analysis: Researchers report that nucleated cell counts were estimated from reference gene primer amplification. Some clones are missing from TCRdb's copy, which holds only in-frame ones; the method was immunoSEQ multiplex PCR. The V and J calls and clone size are taken from that table; D and trimming were inferred from the DNA. The sample holds some 83,000 clones, around 89% seen once. V shed 11 bases and J shed 7 bases, with 6 bases lying between them. Germline assignment: CDR1 MNHEY and CDR2 SMNVEV (reference sequence). The CDR3 contains 9 residues. The source of this sequence is a man in his 60s with acute or convalescent COVID-19. This sequence joins TRBV27 and TRBJ2-1; D gene unclear. The specimen was peripheral blood. The CDR3 region is CAVLNEQFF. The CDR3 DNA is TGTGCCGTACTTAATGAGCAGTTCTTC.